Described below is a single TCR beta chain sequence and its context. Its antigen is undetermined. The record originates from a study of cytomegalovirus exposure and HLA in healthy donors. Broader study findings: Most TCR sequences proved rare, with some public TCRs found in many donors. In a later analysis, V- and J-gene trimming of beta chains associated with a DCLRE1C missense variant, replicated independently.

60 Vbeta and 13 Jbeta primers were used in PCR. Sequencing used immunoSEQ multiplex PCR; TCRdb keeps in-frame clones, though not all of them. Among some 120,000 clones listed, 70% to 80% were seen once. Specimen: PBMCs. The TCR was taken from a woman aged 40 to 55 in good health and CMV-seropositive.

The CDR3 DNA sequence: TGTGCCAGCAGCCAAAGCGGGATCTCCTACGAGCAGTACTTC. This encodes CASSQSGISYEQYF. The chain couples TRBV7-2 to TRBJ2-7; 7 nucleotides match TRBD2. The V and J ends lost 5 bases and 0 bases, in that order; junction bases with no gene match: 4. The CDR3 length is 14 residues. Germline lookup yields CDR1 SGHTA and CDR2 FQGNSA.